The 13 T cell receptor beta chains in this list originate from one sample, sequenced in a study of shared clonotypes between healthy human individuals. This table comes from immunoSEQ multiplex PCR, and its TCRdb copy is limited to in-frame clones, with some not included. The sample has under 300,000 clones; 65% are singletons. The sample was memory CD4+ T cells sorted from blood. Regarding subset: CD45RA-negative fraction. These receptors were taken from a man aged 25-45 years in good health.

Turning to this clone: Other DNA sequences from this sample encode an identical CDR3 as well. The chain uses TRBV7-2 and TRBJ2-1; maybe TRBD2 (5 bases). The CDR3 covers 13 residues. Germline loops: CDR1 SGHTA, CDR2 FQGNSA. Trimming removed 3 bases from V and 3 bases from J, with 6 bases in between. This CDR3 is CASSFGGYNEQFF. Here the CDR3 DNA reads TGTGCCAGCAGCTTTGGAGGCTACAATGAGCAGTTCTTC.

The CDR3 reads CASTRDTPGTGELFF. The CDR3 bases are TGTGCCAGCACGAGGGACACCCCTGGCACCGGGGAGCTGTTTTTT. The chain uses TRBV6-1 and TRBJ2-2; tentatively, D is TRBD1 (6 bases). Germline loops: CDR1 MNHNS, CDR2 SASEGT. V gave up 7 bases and J gave up 4 bases, with 16 bases separating them. The CDR3 is 15 amino acids.

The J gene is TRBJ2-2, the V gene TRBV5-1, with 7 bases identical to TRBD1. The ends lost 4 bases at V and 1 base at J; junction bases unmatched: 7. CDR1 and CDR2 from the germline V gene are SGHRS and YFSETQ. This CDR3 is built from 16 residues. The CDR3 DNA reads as TGCGCCAGCAGCAGGGCCGGGACAGTGAACACCGGGGAGCTGTTTTTT. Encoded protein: CASSRAGTVNTGELFF. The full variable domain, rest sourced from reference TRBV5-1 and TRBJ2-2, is KAGVTQTPRYLIKTRGQQVTLSCSPISGHRSVSWYQQTPGQGLQFLFEYFSETQRNKGNFPGRFSGRQFSNSRSEMNVSTLELGDSALYLCASSRAGTVNTGELFFGEGSRLTVL.

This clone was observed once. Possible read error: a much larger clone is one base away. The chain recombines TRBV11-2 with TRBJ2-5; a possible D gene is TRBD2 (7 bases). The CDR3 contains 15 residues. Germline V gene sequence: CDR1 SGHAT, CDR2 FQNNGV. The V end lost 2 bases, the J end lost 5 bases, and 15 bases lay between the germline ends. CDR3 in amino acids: CASSLRGVGGETQYF. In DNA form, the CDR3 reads TGTGCCAGCAGCTTACGGGGGGTAGGGGGGGAGACCCAGTACTTC. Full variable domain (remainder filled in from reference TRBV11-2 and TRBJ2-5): EAGVAQSPRYKIIEKRQSVAFWCNPISGHATLYWYQQILGQGPKLLIQFQNNGVVDDSQLPKDRFSAERLKGVDSTLKIQPAKLEDSAVYLCASSLRGVGGETQYFGPGTRLLVL.

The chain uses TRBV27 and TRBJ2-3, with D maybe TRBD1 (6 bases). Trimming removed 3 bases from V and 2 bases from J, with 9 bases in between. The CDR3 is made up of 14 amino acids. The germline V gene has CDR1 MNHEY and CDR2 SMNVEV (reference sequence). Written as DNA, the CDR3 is TGTGCCAGCAGTTTCCCAGGGGACACAGATACGCAGTATTTT. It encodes CASSFPGDTDTQYF.

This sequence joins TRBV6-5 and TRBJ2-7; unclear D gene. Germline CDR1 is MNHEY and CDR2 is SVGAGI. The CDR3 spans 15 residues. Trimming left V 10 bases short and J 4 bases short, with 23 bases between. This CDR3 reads CATASGFGFVYEQYF. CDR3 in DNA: TGTGCCACCGCCTCCGGCTTTGGTTTTGTGTACGAGCAGTACTTC.

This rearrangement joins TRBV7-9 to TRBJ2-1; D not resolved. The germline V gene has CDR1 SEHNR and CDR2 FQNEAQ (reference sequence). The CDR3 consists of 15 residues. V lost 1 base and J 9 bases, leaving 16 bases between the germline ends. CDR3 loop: CASSLGATRSLEQFF. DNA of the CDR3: TGTGCCAGCAGCTTAGGGGCGACACGATCCCTTGAGCAGTTCTTC.

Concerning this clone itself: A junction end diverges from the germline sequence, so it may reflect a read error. The CDR3 DNA follows: TGTGCCAGCACTGAAACGGAGTCGGAGAATGAGCAGTTCTTC. Its protein is CASTETESENEQFF. This chain connects TRBV25-1 to TRBJ2-1; unclear D gene. The V gene's germline CDR1 is MGHDK and CDR2 SYGVNS. The CDR3 extends over 14 amino acids.

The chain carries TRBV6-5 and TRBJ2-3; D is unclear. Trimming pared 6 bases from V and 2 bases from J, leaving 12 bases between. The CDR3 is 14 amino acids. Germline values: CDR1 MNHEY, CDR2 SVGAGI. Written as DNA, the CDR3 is TGTGCCAGCAGCCTACACAGATACACAGATACGCAGTATTTT. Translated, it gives CASSLHRYTDTQYF.

The CDR3 spells CASSPIAGGGRDEKLFF. DNA for the CDR3: TGTGCCAGCAGCCCCATCGCCGGCGGGGGGAGGGATGAAAAACTGTTTTTT. The chain uses TRBV7-9 and TRBJ1-4; D perhaps matches TRBD1 (5 bases). Trimming shortened V by 5 bases and J by 6 bases, and 22 bases separated the two germline ends. CDR3 size: 17 residues. Per the germline V gene, CDR1 is SEHNR and CDR2 is FQNEAQ (reference sequence).

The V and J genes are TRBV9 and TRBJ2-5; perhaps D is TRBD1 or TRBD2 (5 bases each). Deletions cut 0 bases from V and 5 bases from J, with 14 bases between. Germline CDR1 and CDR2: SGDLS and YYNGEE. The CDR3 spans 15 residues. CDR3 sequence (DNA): TGTGCCAGCAGCGTAGGGCCAGATTGGGGGGAGACCCAGTACTTC. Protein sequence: CASSVGPDWGETQYF. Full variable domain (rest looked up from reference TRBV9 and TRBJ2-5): DSGVTQTPKHLITATGQRVTLRCSPRSGDLSVYWYQQSLDQGLQFLIQYYNGEERAKGNILERFSAQQFPDLHSELNLSSLELGDSALYFCASSVGPDWGETQYFGPGTRLLVL.

CDR3: CASSYAGGPYNEQFF. CDR3 DNA: TGTGCCAGCAGTTACGCGGGAGGGCCGTACAATGAGCAGTTCTTC. The chain uses TRBV6-5 and TRBJ2-1; 9 bases agree with TRBD2. With V trimmed by 2 bases and J by 4 bases, 3 bases remained unmatched. Germline loops: CDR1 MNHEY, CDR2 SVGAGI. The CDR3 consists of 15 residues.

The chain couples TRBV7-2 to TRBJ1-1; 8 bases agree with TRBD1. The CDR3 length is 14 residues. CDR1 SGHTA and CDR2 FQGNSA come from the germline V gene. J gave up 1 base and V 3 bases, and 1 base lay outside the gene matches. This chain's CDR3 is CASSLGQANTEAFF. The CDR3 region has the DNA TGTGCCAGCAGCTTGGGACAGGCGAACACTGAAGCTTTCTTT.